This T cell receptor (beta chain) derives from a study of breast tumors, draining lymph nodes, adjacent tissues. Study outcomes and limitations: The data were judged consistent with most tumor T cells coming from lymph node and expanding in tumor. Data only fit, rather than demonstrated, lymph node origin of most tumor T cells. Luminal-like breast cancer showed significantly higher tumor–nontumor repertoire similarity than basal-like. Tumors had less TCR diversity than lymph nodes, more than nontumor tissue.

The V and J ends lost 1 base and 2 bases respectively, with 13 bases between them. From germline, CDR1 is SGHTA and CDR2 FQGNSA. This CDR3 is built from 16 residues. TCRdb fed the multiplex PCR reads into MiXCR, producing one record per CDR3 protein. This table holds about 63,000 distinct CDR3 sequences, 45% to 65% found once. This clonotype occurred many times. Its antigen remains unidentified. This chain links TRBV7-2 with TRBJ2-3; tentatively, D is TRBD1 (6 bases). Input material: breast tumor tissue. This TCR was recovered from a female donor with breast cancer. Some clones in this sample may be carry-over from other donors' samples. Here the CDR3 DNA reads TGTGCCAGCAGCTTAGGTTTGGGGGACAACACAGATACGCAGTATTTT. This translates into CASSLGLGDNTDTQYF. Full variable domain (remainder filled in from reference TRBV7-2 and TRBJ2-3): GAGVSQSPSNKVTEKGKDVELRCDPISGHTALYWYRQSLGQGLEFLIYFQGNSAPDKSGLPSDRFSAERTGGSVSTLTIQRTQQEDSAVYLCASSLGLGDNTDTQYFGPGTRLTVL.